Listed below are T cell receptor beta chains from one sample, sequenced in a study of blood T cell repertoires in COVID-19. Clones were read by immunoSEQ multiplex PCR, and TCRdb kept only the in-frame ones, dropping some. This sample yields under 300,000 clones, of which about 86% are seen a single time; roughly 3.3% belongs to the top ten. Sequenced input: PBMCs or T cells enriched from blood (not recorded which). Every receptor here comes from a woman aged 40-49 years with acute COVID-19. The CDR3 runs from the conserved cysteine through the conserved F or W. Fields, in order: clone size, V gene, D gene, J gene, CDR3 DNA, CDR3 protein. A D gene is named only where the DNA matches it firmly. The size entry is marked missing in some rows and otherwise reads once, few, many or a size class.

.,TRBV19,TRBD2,TRBJ2-1,TGTGCCAGTAGTATTGTACTAGCGAATGAGCAGTTCTTC,CASSIVLANEQFF
.,TRBV19,.,TRBJ1-5,TGTGCCAGTAGTATGCAGGGTGTGGATAGCAATCAGCCCCAGCATTTT,CASSMQGVDSNQPQHF
once,TRBV27,.,TRBJ1-5,TGTGCCAGCAGTTTATCGGGCAGCAATCAGCCCCAGCATTTT,CASSLSGSNQPQHF
.,TRBV29-1,.,TRBJ2-3,TGCAGCGTTGAAGATTCTGGACTACTCGACACGCAGTATTTT,CSVEDSGLLDTQYF
.,TRBV2,.,TRBJ1-5,TGTGCCAGCAGTCCAGATAGCAATCAGCCCCAGCATTTT,CASSPDSNQPQHF
.,TRBV9,TRBD1,TRBJ1-4,TGTGCCAGCAGCGTAGCAGGGGGAGCAACTAATGAAAAACTGTTTTTT,CASSVAGGATNEKLFF
.,TRBV6-5,TRBD1,TRBJ1-1,TGTGCCAGCACGACAGGGGGCGGGTACACTGAAGCTTTCTTT,CASTTGGGYTEAFF
.,TRBV11-2,TRBD2,TRBJ2-1,TGTGCCAGCACCTCCGGGGGGGGAGGGCCTGGCTACAATGAGCAGTTCTTC,CASTSGGGGPGYNEQFF
.,TRBV11-1,TRBD1,TRBJ1-1,TGTGCCAGCAGCCCAAGGGGGCTCACTGAAGCTTTCTTT,CASSPRGLTEAFF
few,TRBV6-5,.,TRBJ1-6,TGTGCCAGCAGTTACAACATTCTTATCTCACCCCTCCACTTT,CASSYNILISPLHF
.,TRBV5-1,TRBD1,TRBJ2-3,TGCGCCAGCAGCGACAGGGGGCGCGATCTTACAGATACGCAGTATTTT,CASSDRGRDLTDTQYF
.,TRBV19,.,TRBJ1-1,TGTGCCAGTAGTAAACAGGGCTCAAATGAAGCTTTCTTT,CASSKQGSNEAFF
.,TRBV12-3/TRBV12-4,.,TRBJ1-1,TGTGCCAGCAGTTCAGTAGACAGGACTGAAGCTTTCTTT,CASSSVDRTEAFF
.,TRBV15,.,TRBJ2-1,TGTGCCACCAGCCCCGGACAGAGCTACAATGAGCAGTTCTTC,CATSPGQSYNEQFF
.,TRBV5-1,.,TRBJ1-3,TGCGCCAGCAGCTTGGACCCCGGGGTAGCAGGAAACACCATATATTTT,CASSLDPGVAGNTIYF
.,TRBV2,.,TRBJ1-4,TGTGCCAGCCACCTTCCGGGGGACCCTAATGAAAAACTGTTTTTT,CASHLPGDPNEKLFF
.,TRBV4-1,.,TRBJ2-2,TGCGCCAGCAGCCAAGTTCCAGGGATCACCGGGGAGCTGTTTTTT,CASSQVPGITGELFF
.,TRBV6-5,TRBD2,TRBJ2-1,TGTGCCAGCAGTTACTCTAGCGGGGAGCTGGATGAGCAGTTCTTC,CASSYSSGELDEQFF
.,TRBV5-1,.,TRBJ2-2,TGCGCCAGCAGCCTGGTCCGGGAGCTCCCGAACACCGGGGAGCTGTTTTTT,CASSLVRELPNTGELFF
.,TRBV4-2,TRBD1,TRBJ1-2,TGTGCCAGCAGCCAGACTTCCCCGGGACAGGGGAGCAACTATGGCTACACCTTC,CASSQTSPGQGSNYGYTF
.,TRBV7-9,.,TRBJ2-5,TGTGCCAGCAGCTCCCCCCTAGTGGAGACCCAGTACTTC,CASSSPLVETQYF
.,TRBV12-3/TRBV12-4,TRBD1,TRBJ2-5,TGTGCCAGCACCGGACAGGCTCAAGAGACCCAGTACTTC,CASTGQAQETQYF
.,TRBV14,TRBD1,TRBJ1-2,TGTGCCAGCAGCCAAGCGACAGGGGATGTCTATGGCTACACCTTC,CASSQATGDVYGYTF
.,TRBV29-1,TRBD2,TRBJ2-1,TGCAGCGTTGAAGAGTCGTTAGCGGGAGTAAGGAATGAGCAGTTCTTC,CSVEESLAGVRNEQFF
.,TRBV3-1/TRBV3-2,TRBD2,TRBJ2-5,TGTGCCAGCAGCCAAGAGGAGGGGACTAGCGCCAAAGAGACCCAGTACTTC,CASSQEEGTSAKETQYF
once,TRBV9,.,TRBJ2-5,TGTGCCAGCAGCGTAGGCTGGGAGCAAGAGACCCAGTACTTC,CASSVGWEQETQYF
.,TRBV7-9,.,TRBJ2-3,TGTGCCAGCAGCTTAAGTCGGGTCCCAGATACGCAGTATTTT,CASSLSRVPDTQYF
.,TRBV6-4,.,TRBJ2-3,TGTGCCAGCAGTGTAAGTGGGGAGAGCGCAGATACGCAGTATTTT,CASSVSGESADTQYF
.,TRBV19,.,TRBJ2-6,TGTGCCAGTAGTAGCCCAAGGCGGACAGTCGAACCCGGGGCCAACGTCCTGACTTTC,CASSSPRRTVEPGANVLTF
.,TRBV12-3/TRBV12-4,TRBD2,TRBJ2-7,TGTGCCAGCAGTACTAGCGGAGCCTACGAGCAGTACTTC,CASSTSGAYEQYF
.,TRBV25-1,.,TRBJ2-7,TGTGCCAGCAGTGAGTACAGGGACTACGAGCAGTACTTC,CASSEYRDYEQYF
.,TRBV10-3,.,TRBJ1-2,TGTGCCATCAGTGACTCTTGGAGAGGCTACACCTTC,CAISDSWRGYTF
.,TRBV2,TRBD1,TRBJ1-2,TGTGCCAGCAGGTTTAGGGGGCCGGAGGGCTACACCTTC,CASRFRGPEGYTF
.,TRBV24-1,TRBD1,TRBJ2-1,TGTGCCACCAGTGGAGAAGCCGGGACAGGGAATAATGAGCAGTTCTTC,CATSGEAGTGNNEQFF
once,TRBV15,.,TRBJ1-3,TGTGCCACCAGCAGAGAGTCCGGACAGAGCTCTGGAAACACCATATATTTT,CATSRESGQSSGNTIYF
.,TRBV6-5,TRBD2,TRBJ2-3,TGTGCCAGCAGTTTCTCTAGCGGGAGGGCGCAGTATTTT,CASSFSSGRAQYF
.,TRBV6-4,.,TRBJ2-3,TGTGCCAGCAGTGAACAGTCTCGCACAGATACGCAGTATTTT,CASSEQSRTDTQYF
.,TRBV7-7,TRBD1,TRBJ2-2,TGTGCTAGCAGCCCCGGGACAGGGACCACCGGGGAGCTGTTTTTT,CASSPGTGTTGELFF
.,TRBV2,.,TRBJ2-5,TGTGCCAGCAAAACGCGGGTGGAGACCCAGTACTTC,CASKTRVETQYF